Below are 5 T cell receptor beta chains sequenced from a single sample in a study of blood T cell repertoires in COVID-19. Sequenced by immunoSEQ multiplex PCR; TCRdb stores in-frame clones only, minus some. In the table there are about 310,000 clones, approximately 91% of which are singletons. Material for sequencing was PBMCs or T cells enriched from blood (not recorded which). Every receptor here comes from a man aged 55 to 69 who had recovered from COVID-19.

The chain employs TRBV10-1 and TRBJ1-1; unclear D gene. Trimming took off 2 bases at V and 4 bases at J, with 11 bases between the two ends. Germline CDR1 reads WNHNN; CDR2 reads SYGVQD (reference sequence). CDR3 length: 14 residues. Here the CDR3 DNA reads TGCGCCAGCAGTGAGGGCTCCAGAAGCACTGAAGCTTTCTTT. Amino acids: CASSEGSRSTEAFF.

The V and J genes are TRBV5-1 and TRBJ2-6; D is undetermined. Per the germline V gene, CDR1 is SGHRS and CDR2 is YFSETQ. CDR3 length equals 17 residues. V was cut by 1 base and J by 0 bases, with 11 bases left in between. For the CDR3, the DNA is TGCGCCAGCAGCTTGCTGGGCCCAAGCTCTGGGGCCAACGTCCTGACTTTC. Translated, it gives CASSLLGPSSGANVLTF.

The rearrangement joins TRBV9 to TRBJ1-1, with TRBD1 as a possible D gene (6 bases). This CDR3 has 14 amino acids. V lost 2 bases to trimming and J lost 6 bases, with 14 bases between them. Germline assignment: CDR1 SGDLS and CDR2 YYNGEE. The CDR3 spells CASSVGLTGPEAFF. The CDR3 bases are TGTGCCAGCAGCGTGGGGCTTACAGGGCCTGAAGCTTTCTTT.

This chain joins TRBV29-1 and TRBJ2-2, with D possibly matching TRBD2 (7 bases). CDR1 is SQVTM, CDR2 ANQGSEA, per germline. V shed 6 bases and J shed 5 bases, with 19 bases lying between them. This CDR3 region has 15 residues. The CDR3: CSVRGGGPRTGELFF. The CDR3 DNA reads TGCAGCGTGAGGGGGGGAGGGCCACGAACCGGGGAGCTGTTTTTT.

V usage is TRBV29-1 and J usage is TRBJ1-5, with D perhaps matching TRBD1 (5 bases). V lost 5 bases, J lost 2 bases, and 10 bases lay in between. In germline, CDR1 is SQVTM, CDR2 ANQGSEA. The CDR3 length is 13 residues. The CDR3 bases are TGCAGCGTTTCATGGGGGGGCAATCAGCCCCAGCATTTT. It is translated as CSVSWGGNQPQHF.